This T cell receptor (beta chain) was recorded in a study of blood T cell repertoires in COVID-19. Original methodology: The assay estimated nucleated cells by amplifying reference gene primers. Using immunoSEQ multiplex PCR, the repertoire was profiled, and TCRdb retains in-frame clones only, with some absent. D and trimming were read from the DNA, whereas the V and J calls and clone size are those reported in that table. The sample includes hundreds of thousands of clones, approximately 90% of them seen just once. Across 20 to 25 US areas, participants ranged in age from roughly 18 to 95 years. Specimen: PBMCs or T cells enriched from blood (not recorded which). This TCR was sampled from a man under 40 who had recovered from COVID-19.

This chain's CDR3 is CASSLSGDKFF. The CDR3 DNA follows: TGTGCCAGCAGCCTCTCCGGGGATAAGTTCTTC. J is TRBJ2-1 and V is TRBV7-2; maybe TRBD2 (5 bases). Per the germline V gene, CDR1 is SGHTA and CDR2 is FQGNSA. The CDR3 spans 11 residues. V lost 5 bases to trimming and J lost 14 bases, with 13 bases between them.